The sequence of this TCR beta chain was determined in a study of T cell responses to AZD1222 COVID-19 vaccine. Remarks on this clone: Its cognate antigen is unknown.

Study results and caveats: Spike was spanned by vaccine-associated CD4 TCRs, which were dominant at 160-218 and 743-854. Spike-specific TCR repertoires showed rising breadth and depth after two AZD1222 doses. Clonal diversity may have been underestimated in mostly white British donors. At baseline, seropositivity was found in only six AZD1222 recipients.

CDR3 size: 15 residues. Germline V gene lookup returns CDR1 SGHNT and CDR2 YYREEE (reference sequence). Trimming removed 4 bases at V and 4 bases at J, with 14 bases between. Here immunoSEQ multiplex PCR was the method, and the copy in TCRdb shows in-frame clones only, minus some. The profile shows 80,000 or so clones, 75% to 95% of them singletons. The material was peripheral blood, obtained on day 0 of MenACWY control vaccination. The chain is built from TRBV5-4 and TRBJ1-4; tentative D call: TRBD1 (6 bases). This clonotype originated in an adult in good health. Here the CDR3 reads CASSPPGDGNEKLFF. The CDR3 nucleotides are TGTGCCAGCAGCCCCCCAGGGGATGGTAATGAAAAACTGTTTTTT.